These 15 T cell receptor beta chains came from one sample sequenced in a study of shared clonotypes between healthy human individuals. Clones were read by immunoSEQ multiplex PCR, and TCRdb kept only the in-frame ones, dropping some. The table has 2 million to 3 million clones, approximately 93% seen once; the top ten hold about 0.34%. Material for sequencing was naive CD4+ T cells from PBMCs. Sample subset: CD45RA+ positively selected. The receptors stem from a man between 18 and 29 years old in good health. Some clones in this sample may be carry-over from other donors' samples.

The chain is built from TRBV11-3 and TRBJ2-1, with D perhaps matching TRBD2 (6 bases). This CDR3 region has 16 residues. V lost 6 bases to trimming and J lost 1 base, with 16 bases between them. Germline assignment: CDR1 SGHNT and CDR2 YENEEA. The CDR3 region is CASSKGGAGSYNEQFF. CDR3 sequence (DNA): TGTGCCAGCAGTAAAGGAGGGGCCGGGTCCTACAATGAGCAGTTCTTC.

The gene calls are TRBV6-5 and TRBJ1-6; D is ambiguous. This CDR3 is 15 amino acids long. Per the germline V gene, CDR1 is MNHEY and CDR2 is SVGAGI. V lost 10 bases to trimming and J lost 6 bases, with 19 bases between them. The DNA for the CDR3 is TGTGCCACAACCCGGTCCGGGTCCGCTAATTCACCCCTCCACTTT. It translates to CATTRSGSANSPLHF.

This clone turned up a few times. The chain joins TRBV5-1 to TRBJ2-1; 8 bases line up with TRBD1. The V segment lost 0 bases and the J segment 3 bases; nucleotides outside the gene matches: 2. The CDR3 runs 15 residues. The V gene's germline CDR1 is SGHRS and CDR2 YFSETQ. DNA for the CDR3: TGCGCCAGCAGCTTGGGGGACAGGAGCTACAATGAGCAGTTCTTC. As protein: CASSLGDRSYNEQFF.

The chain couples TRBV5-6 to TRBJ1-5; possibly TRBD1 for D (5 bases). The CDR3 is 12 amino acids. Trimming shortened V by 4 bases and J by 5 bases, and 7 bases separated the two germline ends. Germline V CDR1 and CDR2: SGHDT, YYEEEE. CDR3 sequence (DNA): TGTGCCAGCAGCATACAGGATCAGCCCCAGCATTTT. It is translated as CASSIQDQPQHF.

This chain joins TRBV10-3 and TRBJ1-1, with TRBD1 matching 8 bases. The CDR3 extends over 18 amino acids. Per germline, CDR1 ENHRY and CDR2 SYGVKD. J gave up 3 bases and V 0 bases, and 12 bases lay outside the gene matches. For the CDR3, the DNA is TGTGCCATCAGTGAGTCGAATGGGGCAGGGGGCTTGGACACTGAAGCTTTCTTT. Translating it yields CAISESNGAGGLDTEAFF.

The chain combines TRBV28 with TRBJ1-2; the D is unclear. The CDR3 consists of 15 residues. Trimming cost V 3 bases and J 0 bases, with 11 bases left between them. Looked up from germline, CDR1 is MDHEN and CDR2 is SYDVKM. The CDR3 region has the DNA TGTGCCAGCAGTTTCGAGCCTAGAGCTAACTATGGCTACACCTTC. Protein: CASSFEPRANYGYTF.

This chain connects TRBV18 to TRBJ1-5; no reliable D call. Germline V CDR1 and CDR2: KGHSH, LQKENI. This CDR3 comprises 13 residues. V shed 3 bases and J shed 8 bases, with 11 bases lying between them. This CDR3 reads CASSPTNLEPQHF. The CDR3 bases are TGTGCCAGCTCACCGACCAACTTGGAGCCCCAGCATTTT.

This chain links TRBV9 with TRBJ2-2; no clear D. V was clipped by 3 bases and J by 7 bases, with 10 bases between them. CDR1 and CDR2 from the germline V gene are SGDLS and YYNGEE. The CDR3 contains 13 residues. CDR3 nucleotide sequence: TGTGCCAGCAGCGCTCGGGTGTACGGGGAGCTGTTTTTT. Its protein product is CASSARVYGELFF.

In DNA form, the CDR3 reads TGTGCCTGGCAGGGGGCGGATAATTCACCCCTCCACTTT. It is translated as CAWQGADNSPLHF. The chain recombines TRBV30 with TRBJ1-6; 8 nucleotides match TRBD1. Germline values: CDR1 GTSNPN, CDR2 SVGIG (reference sequence). The trim removed 5 bases at V and 5 bases at J, leaving 2 bases unmatched. CDR3 length equals 13 residues. The full variable domain, rest sourced from reference TRBV30 and TRBJ1-6, is SQTIHQWPATLVQPVGSPLSLECTVEGTSNPNLYWYRQAAGRGLQLLFYSVGIGQISSEVPQNLSASRPQDRQFILSSKKLLLSDSGFYLCAWQGADNSPLHFGNGTRLTVT.

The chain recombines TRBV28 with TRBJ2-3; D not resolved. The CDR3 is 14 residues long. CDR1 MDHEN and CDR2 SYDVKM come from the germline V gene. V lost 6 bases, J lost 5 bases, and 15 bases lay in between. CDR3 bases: TGTGCCAGCAGCCCTCGCTGGGTTGGAGATACGCAGTATTTT. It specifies CASSPRWVGDTQYF.

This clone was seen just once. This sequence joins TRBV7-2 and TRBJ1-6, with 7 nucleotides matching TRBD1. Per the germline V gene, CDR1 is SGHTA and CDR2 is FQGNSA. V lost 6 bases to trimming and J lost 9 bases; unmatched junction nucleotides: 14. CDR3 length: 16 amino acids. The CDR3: CASSPPGGSVTSPLHF. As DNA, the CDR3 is TGTGCCAGCAGTCCTCCAGGGGGTAGCGTCACTTCACCCCTCCACTTT. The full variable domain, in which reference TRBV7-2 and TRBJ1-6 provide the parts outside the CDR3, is GAGVSQSPSNKVTEKGKDVELRCDPISGHTALYWYRQSLGQGLEFLIYFQGNSAPDKSGLPSDRFSAERTGGSVSTLTIQRTQQEDSAVYLCASSPPGGSVTSPLHFGNGTRLTVT.

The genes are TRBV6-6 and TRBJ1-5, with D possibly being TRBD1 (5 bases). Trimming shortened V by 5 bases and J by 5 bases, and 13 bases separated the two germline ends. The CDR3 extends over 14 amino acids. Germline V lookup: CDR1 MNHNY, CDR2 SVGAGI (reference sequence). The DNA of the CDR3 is TGTGCCAGCAGTCCCGCGAGGGGACATCAGCCCCAGCATTTT. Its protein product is CASSPARGHQPQHF.

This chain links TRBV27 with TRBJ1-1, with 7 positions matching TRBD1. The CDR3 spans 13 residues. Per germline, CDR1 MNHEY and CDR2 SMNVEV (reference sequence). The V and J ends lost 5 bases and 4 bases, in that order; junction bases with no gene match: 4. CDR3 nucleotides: TGTGCCAGCAGTGACAGGGTAGGCACTGAAGCTTTCTTT. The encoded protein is CASSDRVGTEAFF.

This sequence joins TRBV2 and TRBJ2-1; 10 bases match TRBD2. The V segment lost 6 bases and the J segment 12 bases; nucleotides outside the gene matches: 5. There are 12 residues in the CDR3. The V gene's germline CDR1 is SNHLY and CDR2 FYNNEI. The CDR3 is CASRRTSGRQFF. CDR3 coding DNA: TGTGCCAGCAGGCGGACTAGCGGCAGGCAGTTCTTC.

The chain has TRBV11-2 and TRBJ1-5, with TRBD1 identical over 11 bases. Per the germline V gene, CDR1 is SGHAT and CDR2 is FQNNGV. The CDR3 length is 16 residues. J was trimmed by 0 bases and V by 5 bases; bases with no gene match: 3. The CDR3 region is CASSRDRGVSNQPQHF. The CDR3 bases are TGTGCCAGCAGCCGGGACAGGGGGGTTAGCAATCAGCCCCAGCATTTT.